The clone carrying this TCR beta chain was seen only a few times. These data originate in a study of CD8 T cells in ankylosing spondylitis. With 6 bases removed from V and 2 bases from J, the gap between germline ends came to 15 bases. The CDR3 spans 15 residues. From germline, CDR1 is SGHVS and CDR2 FNYEAQ. The authors made TCR beta libraries by quantitative 5'-RACE with molecular barcodes. TCRdb recomputed calls from the 5' RACE reads with MiXCR, one row per CDR3 protein. This sample yields under 200,000 distinct CDR3 sequences, of which roughly 10% are seen a single time; roughly 16% belongs to the top ten.

The chain links TRBV7-6 to TRBJ2-3; D is uncertain. The sample comprised blood, either unsorted or a sorted T cell fraction (not recorded which). The source of this sequence is a female donor with ankylosing spondylitis or in good health (not recorded which). The CDR3 protein is CASRSGPINTDTQYF. For the CDR3, the DNA is TGTGCCAGCAGGTCGGGCCCTATAAACACAGATACGCAGTATTTT.